This TCR beta chain is from a study of cytomegalovirus exposure and HLA in healthy donors. Study overall: The Caucasian-associated ancestry cluster contained 65% to 85% of the roughly 370 genotyped donors.

The CDR3 loop spans 18 amino acids. Germline V CDR1 and CDR2: MGHRA, YSYEKL. J lost 3 bases, V lost 1 base, and 12 bases had no gene match. General observations from the study: It was shown in a later analysis that HLA-associated TCR beta chains were more clonally expanded than other, equally common chains. In all likelihood, a cluster of highly shared sequence variants was a sequencing artifact. Within a later analysis, the majority of CMV-associated TCR beta chains appeared HLA-restricted.

Concerning this clone itself: Its specificity is unknown.

13 Jbeta primers and 60 Vbeta primers were used for the PCR. The protocol was immunoSEQ multiplex PCR, while the TCRdb copy is restricted to in-frame clones and leaves out a portion. In the table there are about 140,000 clones, about 75% of which are singletons. The chain joins TRBV4-1 to TRBJ1-3; TRBD1 aligns across 7 bases. Sequencing input: PBMCs. The clonotype originates from a man between 18 and 29 years old in good health and CMV-seronegative. The CDR3 DNA is TGCGCCAGCAGCCAAGTTCGGTTGACAGGGTATAATGGAAACACCATATATTTT. Protein sequence: CASSQVRLTGYNGNTIYF.